These 14 T cell receptor beta chains came from one sample sequenced in a study of read filtering for tumor transcriptome and immune sequencing. The library was built from 400 ng RNA with molecular barcoded adaptors for alpha/delta and beta/gamma chains. TCRdb re-analysed the reads in MiXCR, keeping a single row per CDR3 protein. The repertoire holds around 48,000 distinct CDR3 sequences, with roughly 20% as singletons. Sequenced material: a population of CD138-negative cells sorted from bone marrow. Every receptor here comes from a donor at least 40 years old with multiple myeloma.

This clonotype was counted many times. The CDR3, as DNA: TGTGCCAGCAGCTTAGACGGGGTGAAGGGCACAGATACGCAGTATTTT. It codes for CASSLDGVKGTDTQYF. This chain links TRBV7-2 with TRBJ2-3; D is possibly TRBD2 (5 bases). Trimming removed 1 base from V and 1 base from J, with 12 bases in between. Germline V gene lookup returns CDR1 SGHTA and CDR2 FQGNSA. The CDR3 consists of 16 residues.

This clonotype was observed at least ten times. J is TRBJ2-5 and V is TRBV27; 12 bases line up with TRBD2. The CDR3 runs 16 residues. The V gene end was trimmed by 6 bases and the J gene end by 3 bases; junction bases not matched to a gene: 8. Looked up from germline, CDR1 is MNHEY and CDR2 is SMNVEV (reference sequence). CDR3 protein: CASSKITSGRKETQYF. In DNA, the CDR3 is TGTGCCAGCAGCAAGATCACTAGCGGGAGGAAAGAGACCCAGTACTTC.

At least ten counts were recorded for this clonotype. The chain recombines TRBV20-1 with TRBJ1-1; 10 bases agree with TRBD1. The CDR3 has 16 residues. The ends lost 3 bases at V and 0 bases at J; junction bases unmatched: 7. Germline lookup yields CDR1 DFQATT and CDR2 SNEGSKA (reference sequence). The CDR3 nucleotides read TGCAGTGCTAGTTCCGGGACAGGGGTCATGAACACTGAAGCTTTCTTT. The encoded protein is CSASSGTGVMNTEAFF.

A remark on this clonotype: A far larger clone differs by one base, so this is likely a read error. Given the absence of the conserved phenylalanine or tryptophan at the CDR3 end, a read error is likely. Here the CDR3 reads CASGPVGTEAFI. The CDR3 region has the DNA TGTGCTAGTGGTCCGGTAGGCACTGAAGCTTTCATT. The genes are TRBV12-3 or TRBV12-4 and TRBJ1-1, with unresolved D. CDR3 length: 12 amino acids.

This clonotype was seen repeatedly, ten times or more. This chain links TRBV29-1 with TRBJ1-1; no clear D gene. The CDR3 is 12 residues long. V dropped 7 bases and J dropped 1 base, with 10 bases sitting between them. Per germline, CDR1 SQVTM and CDR2 ANQGSEA. Here the CDR3 reads CSGRLENTEAFF. CDR3 coding DNA: TGCAGCGGCCGTCTCGAGAACACTGAAGCTTTCTTT.

There are a few counts of this clonotype. The chain links TRBV19 to TRBJ2-2, with 7 bases aligning to TRBD2. The CDR3 runs 15 residues. The ends lost 4 bases at V and 7 bases at J; junction bases unmatched: 9. CDR1 is LNHDA and CDR2 is SQIVND in the germline V gene (reference sequence). CDR3 nucleotides: TGTGCCAGTAGTACGGGAGGTCAGGGTCGCGGGGAGCTGTTTTTT. It codes for CASSTGGQGRGELFF.

In this sample, this clonotype turned up many times. The J gene is TRBJ2-7, the V gene TRBV5-1, with 10 bases identical to TRBD2. The CDR3 spans 14 residues. Trimming removed 1 base from V and 3 bases from J; junction bases left unmatched: 1. Germline V gene lookup returns CDR1 SGHRS and CDR2 YFSETQ. The CDR3 loop is CASSLTSGVYEQYF. CDR3 bases: TGCGCCAGCAGCTTGACTAGCGGGGTCTACGAGCAGTACTTC.

In its sample, this clonotype was seen many times. The chain uses TRBV20-1 and TRBJ2-1; D is unclear. The CDR3 loop spans 13 amino acids. Between the trimmed V and J ends, which lost 3 bases and 7 bases, there was a span of 13 bases. Looked up from germline, CDR1 is DFQATT and CDR2 is SNEGSKA (reference sequence). The CDR3: CSASPQMNNEQFF. The CDR3 DNA follows: TGCAGTGCTAGTCCCCAGATGAATAATGAGCAGTTCTTC.

This clonotype has a count of ten or more. V is TRBV5-1 and J is TRBJ2-7; TRBD1 aligns across 9 bases. The CDR3 runs 13 residues. The ends lost 6 bases at V and 5 bases at J; junction bases unmatched: 6. Germline lookup yields CDR1 SGHRS and CDR2 YFSETQ. The DNA of the CDR3 is TGCGCCAGCAAACGGACAGGGGAGCACGAGCAGTACTTC. This encodes CASKRTGEHEQYF.

Of note for this clonotype: No conserved phenylalanine or tryptophan is present at the end of the CDR3, so a read error is the likely explanation. J is TRBJ2-1 and V is TRBV29-1, with 10 positions matching TRBD2. V was pared by 3 bases and J by 8 bases, with 7 bases of the junction left unmatched. This CDR3 contains 14 residues. The germline V gene has CDR1 SQVTM and CDR2 ANQGSEA. CDR3 protein: CSVEGLAGVDEQFL. The CDR3 DNA reads as TGCAGCGTTGAGGGCCTAGCGGGAGTAGATGAGCAGTTCCTC.

Comment on this clonotype: This probably arose from a read error, given a far larger clone one base away. The rearrangement joins TRBV11-1 to TRBJ2-3; D not resolved. CDR3 length: 15 amino acids. Germline V lookup: CDR1 SGHAT, CDR2 FQDESV (reference sequence). The CDR3 protein is CVSSSHTARTDTQYF. The CDR3 DNA sequence: TGTGTCAGCAGCTCCCACACCGCTAGGACAGATACGCAGTATTTT. The complete variable domain, with remaining parts taken from reference TRBV11-1 and TRBJ2-3, reads EAEVAQSPRYKITEKSQAVAFWCDPISGHATLYWYRQILGQGPELLVQFQDESVVDDSQLPKDRFSAERLKGVDSTLKIQPAELGDSAMYLCVSSSHTARTDTQYFGPGTRLTVL.

This clonotype showed up many times. The rearrangement uses TRBV19 and TRBJ2-1; D is unclear. Germline lookup yields CDR1 LNHDA and CDR2 SQIVND (reference sequence). This CDR3 has 13 amino acids. Trimming took 2 bases from V and 3 from J, leaving 5 bases between them. CDR3 in DNA: TGTGCCAGTAGTATAAAGTACTACAATGAGCAGTTCTTC. Protein sequence: CASSIKYYNEQFF.

This clonotype was seen many times. This chain joins TRBV10-3 and TRBJ2-4, with 9 bases fitting TRBD1. Germline V gene data show CDR1 as ENHRY and CDR2 as SYGVKD. The ends lost 6 bases at V and 7 bases at J; junction bases unmatched: 7. The CDR3 covers 14 residues. In DNA form, the CDR3 reads TGTGCCATCAGCCCGGGACAGGGAGTCAACATTCAGTACTTC. Its translation is CAISPGQGVNIQYF.

There are a few counts of this clonotype. The genes are TRBV11-2 and TRBJ2-1; no reliable D call. Trimming shortened V by 0 bases and J by 2 bases, and 5 bases separated the two germline ends. There are 14 residues in the CDR3. Germline assignment: CDR1 SGHAT and CDR2 FQNNGV. CDR3 DNA: TGTGCCAGCAGCTTAGATCCCACCTACAATGAGCAGTTCTTC. Amino acids: CASSLDPTYNEQFF.